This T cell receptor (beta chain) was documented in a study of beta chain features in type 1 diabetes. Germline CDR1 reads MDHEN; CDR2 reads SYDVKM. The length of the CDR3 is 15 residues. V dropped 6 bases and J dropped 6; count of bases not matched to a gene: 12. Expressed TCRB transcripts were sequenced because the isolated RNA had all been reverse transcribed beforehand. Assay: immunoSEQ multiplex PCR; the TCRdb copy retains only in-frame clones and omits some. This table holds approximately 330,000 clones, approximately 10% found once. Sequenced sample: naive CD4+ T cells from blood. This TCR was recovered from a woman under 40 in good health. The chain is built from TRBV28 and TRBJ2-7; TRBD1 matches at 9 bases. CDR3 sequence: CASRSPGQGPGEQYF. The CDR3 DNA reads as TGTGCCAGCAGAAGTCCAGGACAGGGGCCCGGCGAGCAGTACTTC.